What follows are 9 T cell receptor beta chains derived from one specimen sequenced in a study of T-cell memory formation after mild COVID-19. Using its own MiXCR run on the 5' RACE reads, TCRdb lists one record per CDR3 protein. The table lists fewer than 250,000 distinct CDR3 sequences, 15% of them singletons. Sample: PBMCs or a T cell subset sorted from them (not recorded which). These receptors were taken from an adult woman who had mild COVID-19 (a few samples of this study predate the infection). Cell type and time point are not known.

The chain carries TRBV6-1 and TRBJ1-2; D gene ambiguous. The CDR3 totals 12 residues. The germline CDR1 and CDR2 sequences are MNHNS and SASEGT. V lost 1 base and J lost 3, with 3 bases in between. The CDR3 loop is CASSEGYYGYTF. CDR3 in DNA: TGTGCCAGCAGTGAAGGTTACTATGGCTACACCTTC.

CDR3 region: CASSSRGTGPRDIQYF. The CDR3, as DNA: TGTGCCAGCAGTTCGCGGGGGACAGGGCCCAGGGACATTCAGTACTTC. This sequence joins TRBV6-1 and TRBJ2-4; 9 bases agree with TRBD1. V lost 5 bases, J lost 8 bases, and 13 bases stayed unmatched. This CDR3 is 16 amino acids long. CDR1 and CDR2 (germline): MNHNS, SASEGT.

V usage is TRBV6-2 or TRBV6-3 and J usage is TRBJ2-1; perhaps TRBD1 as D (5 bases). CDR1 MNHEY and CDR2 SVGEGT come from the germline V gene. CDR3 length: 13 amino acids. V lost 8 bases and J 3 bases, leaving 11 bases between the germline ends. The CDR3 here is CASGWGYYNEQFF. CDR3 nucleotide sequence: TGTGCCAGCGGGTGGGGCTACTACAATGAGCAGTTCTTC.

The rearrangement uses TRBV10-3 and TRBJ2-7; 9 bases map to TRBD2. V shed 8 bases, J shed 2 bases, and the junction held 4 bases outside the gene matches. Germline V CDR1 and CDR2: ENHRY, SYGVKD. The CDR3 sequence is 13 residues long. This CDR3 reads CAIGTSQTYEQYF. The CDR3 coding sequence is TGTGCCATCGGGACTAGCCAAACCTACGAGCAGTACTTC.

The table lists this clonotype with many counts. The V gene is TRBV15, the J gene TRBJ2-3; D is ambiguous. V dropped 0 bases and J dropped 0 bases, with 1 base sitting between them. This CDR3 is 13 amino acids long. The germline V gene encodes CDR1 LNHNV and CDR2 YYDKDF (reference sequence). The CDR3 reads CATSRDSTDTQYF. Written as DNA, the CDR3 is TGTGCCACCAGCAGAGATAGCACAGATACGCAGTATTTT. Full variable domain (rest looked up from reference TRBV15 and TRBJ2-3): DAMVIQNPRYQVTQFGKPVTLSCSQTLNHNVMYWYQQKSSQAPKLLFHYYDKDFNNEADTPDNFQSRRPNTSFCFLDIRSPGLGDTAMYLCATSRDSTDTQYFGPGTRLTVL.

The chain employs TRBV29-1 and TRBJ2-5, with 10 positions matching TRBD1. The CDR3 has 13 amino acids. The V segment lost 6 bases and the J segment 4 bases; nucleotides outside the gene matches: 5. The germline V gene has CDR1 SQVTM and CDR2 ANQGSEA. The CDR3 here is CSVLGDRGETQYF. The CDR3 bases are TGCAGCGTCCTAGGGGACAGGGGAGAGACCCAGTACTTC.

This clonotype has just a few counts. This chain links TRBV19 with TRBJ1-1; D perhaps matches TRBD1 (5 bases). Germline-derived CDR1 and CDR2 are LNHDA and SQIVND (reference sequence). This CDR3 region has 15 residues. V was trimmed by 5 bases and J by 0 bases, leaving 13 bases between them. The CDR3 is CASSLSTVMNTEAFF. The CDR3 region has the DNA TGTGCCAGTAGTCTATCGACAGTGATGAACACTGAAGCTTTCTTT.

V is TRBV2 and J is TRBJ2-2; TRBD2 aligns across 9 bases. The V gene end was trimmed by 7 bases and the J gene end by 9 bases; junction bases not matched to a gene: 18. Germline values: CDR1 SNHLY, CDR2 FYNNEI. The length of the CDR3 is 17 residues. CDR3 bases: TGTGCCAGCAAGCACCTTGGCGGAAGCGGGGGGTCCCGGGAGCTGTTTTTT. This gives the protein CASKHLGGSGGSRELFF.

V is TRBV12-3 or TRBV12-4 and J is TRBJ1-5; a weak D match, TRBD1 (5 bases). This CDR3 is 14 amino acids long. V was clipped by 6 bases and J by 3 bases, with 12 bases between them. The CDR3 nucleotides read TGTGCCAGCAGGCAGGGCCGCCTCAATCAGCCCCAGCATTTT. It translates to CASRQGRLNQPQHF.